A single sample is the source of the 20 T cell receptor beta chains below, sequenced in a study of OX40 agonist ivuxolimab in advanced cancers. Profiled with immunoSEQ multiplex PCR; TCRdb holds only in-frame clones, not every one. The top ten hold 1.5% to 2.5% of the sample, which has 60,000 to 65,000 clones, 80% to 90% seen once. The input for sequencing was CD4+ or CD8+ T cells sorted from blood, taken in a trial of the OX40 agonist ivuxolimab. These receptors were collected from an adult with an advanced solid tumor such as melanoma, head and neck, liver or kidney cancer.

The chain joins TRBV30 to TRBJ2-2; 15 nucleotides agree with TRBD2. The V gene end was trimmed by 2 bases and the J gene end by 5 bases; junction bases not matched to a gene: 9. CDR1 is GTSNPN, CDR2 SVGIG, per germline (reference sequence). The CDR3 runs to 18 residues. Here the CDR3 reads CAWSRRTSGRAVTGELFF. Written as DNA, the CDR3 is TGTGCCTGGAGTAGGAGGACTAGCGGGAGGGCCGTGACCGGGGAGCTGTTTTTT.

The CDR3 protein is CASSKDGRTNEKLFF. DNA of the CDR3: TGTGCCAGCAGCAAAGACGGGAGGACTAATGAAAAACTGTTTTTT. The rearrangement uses TRBV5-6 and TRBJ1-4, with D unresolved. The CDR3 spans 15 residues. Germline CDR1 reads SGHDT; CDR2 reads YYEEEE. The ends were cut back, 4 bases at V and 2 bases at J, with 12 bases in the middle.

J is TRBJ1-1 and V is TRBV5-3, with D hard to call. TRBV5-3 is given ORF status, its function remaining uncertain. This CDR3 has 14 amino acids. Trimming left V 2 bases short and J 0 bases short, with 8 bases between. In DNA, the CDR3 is TGTGCCAGAAGCTTTCATCGAATGAACACTGAAGCTTTCTTT. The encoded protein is CARSFHRMNTEAFF.

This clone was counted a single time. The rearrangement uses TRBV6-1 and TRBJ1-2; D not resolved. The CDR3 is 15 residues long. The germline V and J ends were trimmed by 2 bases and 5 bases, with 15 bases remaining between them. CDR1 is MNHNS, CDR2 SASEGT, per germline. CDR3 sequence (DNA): TGTGCCAGCAGTGAATTCGGGAGCTTACTTTATGGCTACACCTTC. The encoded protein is CASSEFGSLLYGYTF.

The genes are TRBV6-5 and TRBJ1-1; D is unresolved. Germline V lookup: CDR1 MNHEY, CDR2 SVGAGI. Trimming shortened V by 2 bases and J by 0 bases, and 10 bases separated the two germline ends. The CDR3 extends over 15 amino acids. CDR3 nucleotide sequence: TGTGCCAGCAGTTACCTTCCGGATATGAACACTGAAGCTTTCTTT. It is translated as CASSYLPDMNTEAFF.

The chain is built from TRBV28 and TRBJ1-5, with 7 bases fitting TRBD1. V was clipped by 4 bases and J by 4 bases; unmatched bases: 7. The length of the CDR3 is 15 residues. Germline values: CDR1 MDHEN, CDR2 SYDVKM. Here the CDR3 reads CASSSPGTDNQPQHF. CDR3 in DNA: TGTGCCAGCAGTTCACCCGGGACAGATAATCAGCCCCAGCATTTT.

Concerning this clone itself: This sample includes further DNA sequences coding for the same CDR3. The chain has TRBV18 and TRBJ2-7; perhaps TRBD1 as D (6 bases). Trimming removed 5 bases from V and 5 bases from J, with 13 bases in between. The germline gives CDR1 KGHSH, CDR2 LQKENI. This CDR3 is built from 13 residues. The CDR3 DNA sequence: TGTGCCAGCTCAGGGACACACCAGGACGAGCAGTACGTC. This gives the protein CASSGTHQDEQYV.

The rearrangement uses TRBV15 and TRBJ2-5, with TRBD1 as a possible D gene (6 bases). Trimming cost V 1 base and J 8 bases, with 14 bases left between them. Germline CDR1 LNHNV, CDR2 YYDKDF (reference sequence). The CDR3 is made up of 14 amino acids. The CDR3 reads CATSRGLGGRTQYF. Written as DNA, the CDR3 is TGTGCCACCAGCAGAGGGTTAGGGGGTCGTACCCAGTACTTC. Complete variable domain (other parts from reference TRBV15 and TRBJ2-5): DAMVIQNPRYQVTQFGKPVTLSCSQTLNHNVMYWYQQKSSQAPKLLFHYYDKDFNNEADTPDNFQSRRPNTSFCFLDIRSPGLGDTAMYLCATSRGLGGRTQYFGPGTRLLVL.

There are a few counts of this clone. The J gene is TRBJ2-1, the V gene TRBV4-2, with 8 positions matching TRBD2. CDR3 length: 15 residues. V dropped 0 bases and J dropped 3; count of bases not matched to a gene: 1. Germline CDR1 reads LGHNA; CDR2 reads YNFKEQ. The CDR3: CASSQEGTSYNEQFF. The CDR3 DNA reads TGTGCCAGCAGCCAAGAGGGGACTAGCTACAATGAGCAGTTCTTC.

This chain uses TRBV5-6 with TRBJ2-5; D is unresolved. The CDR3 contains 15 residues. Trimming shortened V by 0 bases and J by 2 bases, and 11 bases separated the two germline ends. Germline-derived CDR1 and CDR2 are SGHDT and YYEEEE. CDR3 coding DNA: TGTGCCAGCAGCTTGGTTCAGCCTTGGCAAGAGACCCAGTACTTC. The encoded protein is CASSLVQPWQETQYF.

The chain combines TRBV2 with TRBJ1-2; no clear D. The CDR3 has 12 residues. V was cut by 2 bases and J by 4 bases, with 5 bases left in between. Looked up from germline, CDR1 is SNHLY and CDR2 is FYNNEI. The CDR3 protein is CASSELVYGYTF. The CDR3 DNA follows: TGTGCCAGCAGTGAATTGGTCTATGGCTACACCTTC.

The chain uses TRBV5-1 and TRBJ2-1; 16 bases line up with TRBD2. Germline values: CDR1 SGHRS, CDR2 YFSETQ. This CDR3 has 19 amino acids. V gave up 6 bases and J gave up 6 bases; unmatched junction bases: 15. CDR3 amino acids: CASNSLPGLAGGPPNEQFF. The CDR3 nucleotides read TGCGCCAGCAACTCCCTTCCGGGACTAGCGGGAGGGCCTCCCAATGAGCAGTTCTTC.

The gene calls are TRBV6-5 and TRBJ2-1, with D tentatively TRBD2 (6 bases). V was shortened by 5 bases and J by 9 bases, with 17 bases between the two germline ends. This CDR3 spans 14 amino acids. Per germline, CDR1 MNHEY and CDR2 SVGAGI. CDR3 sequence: CASSRGLSVGEQFF. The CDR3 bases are TGTGCCAGCAGTCGGGGACTCTCCGTAGGTGAGCAGTTCTTC.

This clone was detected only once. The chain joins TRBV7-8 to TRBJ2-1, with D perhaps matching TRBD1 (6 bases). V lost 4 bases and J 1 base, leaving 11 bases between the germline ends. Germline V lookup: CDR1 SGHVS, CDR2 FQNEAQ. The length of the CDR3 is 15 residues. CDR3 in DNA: TGTGCCAGCAGCTGGGGACAACGTTCCTACAATGAGCAGTTCTTC. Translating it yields CASSWGQRSYNEQFF.

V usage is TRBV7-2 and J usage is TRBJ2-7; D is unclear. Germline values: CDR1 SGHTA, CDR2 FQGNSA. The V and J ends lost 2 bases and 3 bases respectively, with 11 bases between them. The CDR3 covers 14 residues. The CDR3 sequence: CASSLFGQIYEQYF. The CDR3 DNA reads TGTGCCAGCAGCTTATTCGGGCAGATCTACGAGCAGTACTTC.

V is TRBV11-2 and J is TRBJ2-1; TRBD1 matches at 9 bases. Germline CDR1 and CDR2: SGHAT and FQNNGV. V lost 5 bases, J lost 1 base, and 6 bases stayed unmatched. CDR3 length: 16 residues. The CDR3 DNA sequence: TGTGCCAGCAGCACATACAGGGGGCATTCCTACAATGAGCAGTTCTTC. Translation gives CASSTYRGHSYNEQFF. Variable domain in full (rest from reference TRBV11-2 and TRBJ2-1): EAGVAQSPRYKIIEKRQSVAFWCNPISGHATLYWYQQILGQGPKLLIQFQNNGVVDDSQLPKDRFSAERLKGVDSTLKIQPAKLEDSAVYLCASSTYRGHSYNEQFFGPGTRLTVL.

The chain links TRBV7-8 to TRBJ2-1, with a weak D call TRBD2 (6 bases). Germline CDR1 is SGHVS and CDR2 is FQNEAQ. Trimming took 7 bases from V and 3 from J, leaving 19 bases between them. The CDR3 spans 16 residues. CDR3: CASILRDGRFYNEQFF. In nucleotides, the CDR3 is TGTGCCAGCATCCTCAGGGACGGGAGATTCTACAATGAGCAGTTCTTC. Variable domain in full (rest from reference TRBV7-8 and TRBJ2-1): GAGVSQSPRYKVAKRGQDVALRCDPISGHVSLFWYQQALGQGPEFLTYFQNEAQLDKSGLPSDRFFAERPEGSVSTLKIQRTQQEDSAVYLCASILRDGRFYNEQFFGPGTRLTVL.

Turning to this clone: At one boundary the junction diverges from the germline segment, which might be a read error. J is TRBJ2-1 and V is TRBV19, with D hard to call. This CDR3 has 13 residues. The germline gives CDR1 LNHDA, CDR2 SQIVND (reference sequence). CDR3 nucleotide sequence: TGTGCCAGTAGTAACGACCCCTACGATGAGCAGTTCTTC. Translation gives CASSNDPYDEQFF. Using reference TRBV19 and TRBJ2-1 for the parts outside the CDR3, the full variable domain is DGGITQSPKYLFRKEGQNVTLSCEQNLNHDAMYWYRQDPGQGLRLIYYSQIVNDFQKGDIAEGYSVSREKKESFPLTVTSAQKNPTAFYLCASSNDPYDEQFFGPGTRLTVL.

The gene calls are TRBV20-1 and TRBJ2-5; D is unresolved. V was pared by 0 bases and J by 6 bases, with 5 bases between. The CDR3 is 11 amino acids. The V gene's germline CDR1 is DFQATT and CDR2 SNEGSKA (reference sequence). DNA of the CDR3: TGCAGTGCTAGAGATTTGCAGACCCAGTACTTC. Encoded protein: CSARDLQTQYF.

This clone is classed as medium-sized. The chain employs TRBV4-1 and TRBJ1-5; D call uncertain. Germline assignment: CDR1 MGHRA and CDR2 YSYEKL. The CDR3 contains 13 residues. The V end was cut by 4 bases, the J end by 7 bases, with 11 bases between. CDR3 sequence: CASSLGPQQPQHF. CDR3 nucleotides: TGCGCCAGCAGCCTTGGGCCTCAACAGCCCCAGCATTTT.